These T cell receptor beta chains were read from a single sample in a study of T-cell reconstitution after alpha-beta-depleted transplantation in children. TCRdb re-derived calls from the PCR reads in MiXCR, one entry per CDR3 protein. The sample yields around 250,000 distinct CDR3 sequences, approximately 9.6% seen once. The material was PBMCs from the stem cell graft donor, obtained from the stem cell graft. The receptor source for this set is a human donor who donated a stem cell graft to a child with SCID. The CDR3 runs from the conserved cysteine through the conserved F or W. The D gene is left open where the match is weak.

TRBJ2-4	TRBD1	TRBV5-1	CASGQQGENIQYF
TRBJ2-6	.	TRBV3-1	CASREISGANVLTF
TRBJ2-3	.	TRBV12-5	CASGLGTWGTDTQYF
TRBJ2-7	.	TRBV27	CASRKLGGYEQYF
TRBJ2-3	TRBD2	TRBV20-1	CSAGGTATDTQYF
TRBJ2-1	TRBD1	TRBV5-1	CASSSDRGAYNEQFF
TRBJ1-5	.	TRBV12-3/TRBV12-4	CASSLRPGNQPQHF
TRBJ2-3	.	TRBV12-3/TRBV12-4	CASSLAGATSTQYF
TRBJ2-3	.	TRBV27	CASSSTSGWDTQYF
TRBJ2-5	TRBD1	TRBV18	CASSPLGQGLQETQYF
TRBJ2-1	TRBD1	TRBV12-5	CASGMGQGALNEQFF
TRBJ2-7	TRBD1	TRBV4-1	CASSQPGQAYEQYF
TRBJ2-7	TRBD1	TRBV12-3/TRBV12-4	CASSSGGNYEQYF
TRBJ1-6	TRBD1	TRBV27	CASSRQDRHDSPLHF
TRBJ2-1	TRBD1	TRBV28	CASSPPGQGSDEQFF
TRBJ2-7	TRBD1	TRBV5-1	CASSSRTGFSYEQYF
TRBJ1-2	.	TRBV21-1	CASSKEEGAGGYTF
TRBJ1-2	.	TRBV2	CASSEPPPGSLISSGDNYGYTF
TRBJ2-1	TRBD2	TRBV5-1	CASSRSSGTGGSYNEQFF
TRBJ2-2	.	TRBV6-5	CASSYSGDNTGELFF
TRBJ2-7	.	TRBV28	CASSLSRIGEQYF
TRBJ2-4	.	TRBV7-9	CASSLDAGGKNIQYF
TRBJ2-6	.	TRBV10-3	CAISVQGRGANVLTF
TRBJ2-3	.	TRBV5-6	CASSLATVPNSDTQYF
TRBJ2-1	.	TRBV2	CASSEVGGSSYNEQFF
TRBJ1-2	.	TRBV29-1	CSVEPRRAVSGYTF
TRBJ1-1	.	TRBV2	CASSSRLQNTEAFF
TRBJ2-3	TRBD2	TRBV5-1	CASSLRSSGGDTQYF
TRBJ2-3	.	TRBV5-5	CASSLVQGRISTDTQYF
TRBJ1-5	TRBD1	TRBV12-3/TRBV12-4	CASSPTGKNQPQHF
TRBJ1-6	.	TRBV20-1	CSARSEGEAFSYNSPLHF
TRBJ2-1	.	TRBV10-1	CASSRKDGYNEQFF
TRBJ2-1	TRBD2	TRBV18	CASSPLLAGVGTYNEQFF
TRBJ2-3	.	TRBV5-1	CASSLWGQLTLSTDTQYF
TRBJ2-6	.	TRBV6-1	CASSEGVNRANVLTF
TRBJ2-7	.	TRBV3-1	CASSPNTVWEQYF
TRBJ1-2	TRBD1	TRBV7-9	CASSTSTGSLIGYTF
TRBJ1-5	TRBD1	TRBV12-3/TRBV12-4	CASSTTGGFQNQPQHF
TRBJ2-1	.	TRBV19	CASSIGTRGSYNEQFF
TRBJ2-7	.	TRBV29-1	CSVVLRGPNEQYF
TRBJ2-1	.	TRBV20-1	CSATIFGDEQFF
TRBJ1-2	TRBD1	TRBV6-1	CASRNRDRGNYGYTF
TRBJ2-7	TRBD2	TRBV7-2	CASSLRLAGAGEQYF
TRBJ2-5	.	TRBV12-3/TRBV12-4	CASSYGVRETQYF
TRBJ1-5	TRBD1	TRBV7-8	CASSATTGVVSNQPQHF
TRBJ1-1	.	TRBV7-3	CASSPEDGRNTEAFF
TRBJ2-2	.	TRBV9	CASSAPRMGITSGELFF
TRBJ2-5	.	TRBV12-3/TRBV12-4	CASSFREGQETQYF
TRBJ1-2	TRBD1	TRBV6-5	CASGTGGWYTF
TRBJ2-3	.	TRBV7-6	CASSRLGGVITDTQYF
TRBJ2-3	TRBD1	TRBV12-3/TRBV12-4	CASSFGTVSTDTQYF
TRBJ2-5	TRBD2	TRBV5-1	CASSLQRGPQETQYF
TRBJ1-1	.	TRBV28	CASSITGGNTEAFF
TRBJ2-7	TRBD2	TRBV4-1	CASSQDLIMGLAGEQYF